A selection of T cell receptor beta chains follows, all from one sample in a study of CD8 T cells in ankylosing spondylitis. TCRdb reprocessed the 5' RACE reads with MiXCR, giving one entry per CDR3 protein. The table lists 36,000 or so distinct CDR3 sequences, 4.5% to 6% of them singletons. The sequencing sample was made of blood, either unsorted or a sorted T cell fraction (not recorded which). These receptors were taken from a male donor with ankylosing spondylitis or in good health (not recorded which). CDR3s include the opening cysteine and the closing phenylalanine or tryptophan. The D gene is left open where the match is weak. Clone size is given for some rows only: seen once, a few or many times, or a class if the clone is expanded.

d_call	j_call	clone_size	v_call	cdr3_aa	cdr3_nt
TRBD1	TRBJ2-5	many	TRBV5-4	CASSLGMGQDQETQYF	TGTGCCAGCAGCTTGGGGATGGGACAGGACCAAGAGACCCAGTACTTC
-	TRBJ2-2	many	TRBV28	CASSLIGNTGELFF	TGTGCCAGCAGTTTGATCGGGAACACCGGGGAGCTGTTTTTT
-	TRBJ2-5	many	TRBV27	CASGSSGQETQYF	TGTGCCAGCGGGAGTAGCGGCCAAGAGACCCAGTACTTC
-	TRBJ2-6	many	TRBV29-1	CSVKGLYGANVLTF	TGCAGCGTTAAGGGGCTTTATGGGGCCAACGTCCTGACTTTC
-	TRBJ1-6	many	TRBV7-6	CASSLSSYNSPLHF	TGTGCCAGCAGCTTGAGCTCCTATAATTCACCCCTCCACTTT
-	TRBJ2-1	many	TRBV28	CASSLMSSGYEQFF	TGTGCCAGCAGTTTAATGTCTAGTGGGTATGAGCAGTTCTTC
-	TRBJ2-5	many	TRBV4-2	CASSQDTSWGWETQYF	TGTGCCAGCAGCCAAGATACCTCTTGGGGCTGGGAGACCCAGTACTTC
-	TRBJ2-2	many	TRBV3-1	CASRSIGELFF	TGTGCCAGCAGGAGTATCGGGGAGCTGTTTTTT
TRBD1	TRBJ1-3	many	TRBV28	CASSLTGDLLSGNTIYF	TGTGCCAGCAGCTTGACAGGGGACCTCCTCTCTGGAAACACCATATATTTT
-	TRBJ1-2	many	TRBV2	CASRGDGSNAYTF	TGTGCCAGCAGAGGGGACGGCTCCAATGCCTACACCTTC
TRBD2	TRBJ2-5	many	TRBV7-6	CASSLARWRETVLVVEETQYF	TGTGCTAGCAGCTTAGCACGCTGGCGGGAGACGGTATTAGTGGTGGAAGAGACCCAGTACTTC
-	TRBJ2-1	many	TRBV5-1	CASSLEIPYNEQFF	TGCGCCAGCAGCTTGGAAATTCCCTACAATGAGCAGTTCTTC
-	TRBJ2-4	many	TRBV7-9	CASSPARGGRAKNIQYF	TGTGCCAGCAGCCCGGCCAGGGGCGGGAGAGCCAAAAACATTCAGTACTTC
TRBD2	TRBJ2-1	many	TRBV27	CASSWVSGRTFGEQFF	TGTGCCAGCAGTTGGGTCAGCGGGAGGACTTTTGGGGAGCAGTTCTTC
-	TRBJ2-5	many	TRBV20-1	CSASIAGETQYF	TGCAGTGCTAGCATCGCAGGAGAGACCCAGTACTTC
-	TRBJ2-1	many	TRBV11-2	CASSLIGSSYNEQFF	TGTGCCAGCAGCTTAATCGGGAGCTCCTACAATGAGCAGTTCTTC
-	TRBJ2-7	many	TRBV15	CATSRGQTYEQYF	TGTGCCACCAGCAGAGGTCAGACCTACGAGCAGTACTTC
-	TRBJ2-1	many	TRBV10-3	CAIESGEASRNEQFF	TGTGCCATCGAGTCGGGGGAGGCTTCGAGAAATGAGCAGTTCTTC
TRBD1	TRBJ2-7	-	TRBV18	CASSPWKGAPYEQYF	TGTGCCAGCTCACCATGGAAGGGGGCCCCCTACGAGCAGTACTTC